This T cell receptor beta chain is from a study of tumor-infiltrating lymphocytes in primary liver carcinoma (dated by TCRdb to 2016 to 2017). Some background on the complete study: The five patients, three men and two women aged 30 to 69 years, had hepatocellular carcinoma (four) or combined HCC and intrahepatic cholangiocarcinoma (one). The five patients had tumors of stage T1-T3 N0M0, with maximum diameters ranging from roughly 4.2 to 10 cm. Samples yielded roughly 3.5 to 8 million productive TCRbeta reads; read depth did not differ significantly between tissue types. Across five regions of each liver tumor, along with adjacent normal tissue and blood, the study brought together TCRbeta repertoire sequencing, expression microarrays and whole-exome sequencing. A total of around 35 specimens from 5 patients, comprising approximately 25 tumor regions, 5 adjacent noncancerous liver tissues and 5 peripheral blood samples, were covered by TCRbeta repertoire sequencing. Technical replicate repertoires showed high reproducibility, with mean shared-clone rates approximately 0.9 and correlation coefficients above 0.98.

Without any cell sorting, total RNA and DNA were extracted together from around 20-30 mg of bulk tissue using the AllPrep DNA/RNA mini kit. Roughly five patients with histopathologically diagnosed primary liver carcinoma underwent surgical resection in China between November 2015 and early 2016. At the time of sampling, the patients had chronic HBV infection and had not received any treatment. Pieces of fresh tumor and adjacent tissue were cut in half, with one half kept in RNAlater at -80 degrees C and the other half sent for histology. A constant-region primer and ProtoScript II reverse transcriptase were used to reverse-transcribe TCRbeta-specific cDNA from roughly 0.5 ug total RNA. Construction of the TCRbeta libraries relied on three nested rounds of multiplex PCR, following a slightly modified ARM-PCR procedure. Sample barcodes and Illumina adapters were added in a final 25-cycle PCR using Deep VentR polymerase. Amplicons of 200-500 bp were gel-purified with a QIAquick gel extraction kit before sequencing. An Illumina HiSeq 2500 was used to sequence the TCRbeta amplicons, generating 250-bp paired-end reads. Under the source paper's analysis protocol: Quality trimming of reads was performed with Trimmomatic v0.33, and paired reads were merged with FLASH v1.2.11 so that full CDR3 sequences could be recovered. V, D and J germline segments were assigned to the rearranged TCRbeta sequences using MiGEC v1.2.1b. Clonotype statistics and Shannon-Wiener diversity indices were calculated with VDJtools v1.0.0. Except for diversity analysis, only each sample's 250 most abundant clonotypes were used in subsequent analyses to reduce sampling bias. TCRdb cleaned the public reads at Q25 with fastp, built clones with MiXCR and kept in-frame beta chains. Rows matching on CDR3 protein sequence are summarized as one entry with the most common DNA and genes. The V and J calls reflect TCRdb's pipeline rather than the authors' work. In this sample the table shows around 88,000 distinct CDR3 sequences, around 70% of which occur a single time. The top ten hold 27% of the sample.

General conclusions and limits of the study: Because sequencing covered only the TCR beta chain and unpaired alpha chains were not captured, true repertoire diversity is likely underestimated. Repertoire overlap was found to be higher between tumor regions (mean approximately 35%) than between tumor-adjacent (roughly 17%) or tumor-blood (14%) pairs, consistent with antigen-driven expansion. With just 4 or 5 patients in the study, the authors point out that the findings should be validated in a larger study. Bulk unsorted samples precluded comparing CD4+ and CD8+ T cell repertoires. A significantly larger repertoire fraction was made up by the top 250 clones in tumors than in blood (p = 0.039).

For this clonotype: Its target antigen remains unknown. At one end, the junction sequence differs from germline, possibly due to a read error.

This receptor was identified in a man in his forties with primary liver carcinoma and hepatitis B virus infection. Material for sequencing was tumor-adjacent normal liver tissue.

Read as DNA, the sequence is TGTGTCAGCAGTCAAGAAAGCGGCGGAGGGTACGAGCAGTACTTC. Its translation reads: CVSSQESGGGYEQYF. The rearranged segments are TRBV6-1 and TRBJ2-7; the D gene is perhaps TRBD2, on 6 matching bases. The CDR3 contains 15 residues, cysteine and phenylalanine counted. The retained sequence is limited to the CDR3, 45 bases, with the frame set at the first base. Looking up the germline V gene yields CDR1 MNHNS and CDR2 SASEGT.